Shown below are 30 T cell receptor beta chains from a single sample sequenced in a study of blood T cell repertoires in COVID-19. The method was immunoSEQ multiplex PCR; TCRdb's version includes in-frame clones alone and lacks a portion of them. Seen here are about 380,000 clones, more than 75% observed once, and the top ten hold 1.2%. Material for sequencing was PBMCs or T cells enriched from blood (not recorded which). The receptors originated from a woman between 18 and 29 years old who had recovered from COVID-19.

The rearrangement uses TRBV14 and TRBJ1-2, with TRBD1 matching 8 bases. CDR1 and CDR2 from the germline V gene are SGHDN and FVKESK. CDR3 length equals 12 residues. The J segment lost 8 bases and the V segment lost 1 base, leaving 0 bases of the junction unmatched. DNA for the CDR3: TGTGCCAGCAGCCAAGCAGGGGGCGGCTACACCTTC. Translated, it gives CASSQAGGGYTF.

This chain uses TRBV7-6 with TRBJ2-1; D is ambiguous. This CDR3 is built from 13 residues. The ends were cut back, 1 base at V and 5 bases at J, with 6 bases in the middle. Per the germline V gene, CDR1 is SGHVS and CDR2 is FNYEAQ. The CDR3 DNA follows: TGTGCCAGCAGCTTAGGGCAGAACAATGAGCAGTTCTTC. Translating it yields CASSLGQNNEQFF.

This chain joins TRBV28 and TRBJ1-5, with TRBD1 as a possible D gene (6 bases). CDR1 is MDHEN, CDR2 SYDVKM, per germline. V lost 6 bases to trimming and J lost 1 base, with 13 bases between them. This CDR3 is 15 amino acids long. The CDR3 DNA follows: TGTGCCAGCAGACCACAGAGGGGGAGCAATCAGCCCCAGCATTTT. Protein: CASRPQRGSNQPQHF. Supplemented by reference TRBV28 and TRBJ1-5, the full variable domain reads DVKVTQSSRYLVKRTGEKVFLECVQDMDHENMFWYRQDPGLGLRLIYFSYDVKMKEKGDIPEGYSVSREKKERFSLILESASTNQTSMYLCASRPQRGSNQPQHFGDGTRLSIL.

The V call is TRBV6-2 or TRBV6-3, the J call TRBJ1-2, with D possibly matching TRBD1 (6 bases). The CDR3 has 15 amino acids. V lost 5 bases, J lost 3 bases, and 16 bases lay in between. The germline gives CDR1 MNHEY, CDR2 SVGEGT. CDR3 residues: CASSRLGRTDYGYTF. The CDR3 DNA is TGTGCCAGCAGTCGTCTCGGACGGACAGACTATGGCTACACCTTC.

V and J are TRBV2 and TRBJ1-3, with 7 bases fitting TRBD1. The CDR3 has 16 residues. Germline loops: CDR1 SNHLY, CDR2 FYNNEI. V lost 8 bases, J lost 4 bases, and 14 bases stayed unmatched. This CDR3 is CASEGDRAPGGNTIYF. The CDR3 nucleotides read TGTGCCAGCGAGGGAGACAGGGCCCCAGGAGGAAACACCATATATTTT. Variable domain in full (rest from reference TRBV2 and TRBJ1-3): EPEVTQTPSHQVTQMGQEVILRCVPISNHLYFYWYRQILGQKVEFLVSFYNNEISEKSEIFDDQFSVERPDGSNFTLKIRSTKLEDSAMYFCASEGDRAPGGNTIYFGEGSWLTVV.

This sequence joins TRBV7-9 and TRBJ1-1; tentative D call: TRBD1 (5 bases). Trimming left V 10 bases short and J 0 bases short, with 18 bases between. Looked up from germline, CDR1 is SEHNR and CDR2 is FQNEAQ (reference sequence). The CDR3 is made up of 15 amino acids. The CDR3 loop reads CATRDSVGVNTEAFF. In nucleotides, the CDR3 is TGTGCCACCAGGGACTCGGTTGGGGTGAACACTGAAGCTTTCTTT. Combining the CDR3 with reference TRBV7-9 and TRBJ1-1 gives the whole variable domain DTGVSQNPRHKITKRGQNVTFRCDPISEHNRLYWYRQTLGQGPEFLTYFQNEAQLEKSRLLSDRFSAERPKGSFSTLEIQRTEQGDSAMYLCATRDSVGVNTEAFFGQGTRLTVV.

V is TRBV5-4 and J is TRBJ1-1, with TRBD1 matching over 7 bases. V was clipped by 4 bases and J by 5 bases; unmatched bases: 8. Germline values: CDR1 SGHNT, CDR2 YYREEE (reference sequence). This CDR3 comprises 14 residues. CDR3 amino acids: CASSGKGGDTEAFF. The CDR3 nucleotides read TGTGCCAGCAGCGGTAAAGGGGGCGATACTGAAGCTTTCTTT.

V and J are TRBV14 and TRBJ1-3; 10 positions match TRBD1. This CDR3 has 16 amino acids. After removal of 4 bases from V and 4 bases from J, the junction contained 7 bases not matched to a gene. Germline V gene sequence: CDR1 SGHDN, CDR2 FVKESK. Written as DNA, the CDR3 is TGTGCCAGCAGCCCACCGGGACAGGGGACCGGAAACACCATATATTTT. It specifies CASSPPGQGTGNTIYF. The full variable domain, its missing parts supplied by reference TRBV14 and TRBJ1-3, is EAGVTQFPSHSVIEKGQTVTLRCDPISGHDNLYWYRRVMGKEIKFLLHFVKESKQDESGMPNNRFLAERTGGTYSTLKVQPAELEDSGVYFCASSPPGQGTGNTIYFGEGSWLTVV.

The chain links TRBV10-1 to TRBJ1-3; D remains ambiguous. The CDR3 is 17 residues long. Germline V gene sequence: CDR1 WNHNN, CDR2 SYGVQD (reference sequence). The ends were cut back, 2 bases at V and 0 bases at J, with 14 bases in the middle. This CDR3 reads CASSEPSVDFSGNTIYF. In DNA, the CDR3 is TGCGCCAGCAGTGAGCCGTCTGTGGACTTCTCTGGAAACACCATATATTTT.

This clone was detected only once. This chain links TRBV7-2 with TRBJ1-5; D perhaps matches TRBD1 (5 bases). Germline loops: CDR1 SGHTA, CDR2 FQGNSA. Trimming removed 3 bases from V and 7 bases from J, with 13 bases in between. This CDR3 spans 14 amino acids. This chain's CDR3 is CASSFQGLEQPQHF. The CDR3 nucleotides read TGTGCCAGCAGCTTCCAGGGTCTTGAGCAGCCCCAGCATTTT.

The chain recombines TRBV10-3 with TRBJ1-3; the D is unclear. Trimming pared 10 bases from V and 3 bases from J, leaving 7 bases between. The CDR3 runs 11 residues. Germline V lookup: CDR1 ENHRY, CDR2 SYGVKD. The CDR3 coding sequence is TGTGCCACCGTCTTTGGAAACACCATATATTTT. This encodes CATVFGNTIYF.

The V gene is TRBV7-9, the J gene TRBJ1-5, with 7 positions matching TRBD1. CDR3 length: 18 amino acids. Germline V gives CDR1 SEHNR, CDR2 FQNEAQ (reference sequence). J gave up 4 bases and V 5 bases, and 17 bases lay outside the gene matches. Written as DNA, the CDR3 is TGTGCCAGCAGCCCGGGGCGGGACGGGACAGAGGTGAATCAGCCCCAGCATTTT. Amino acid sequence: CASSPGRDGTEVNQPQHF.

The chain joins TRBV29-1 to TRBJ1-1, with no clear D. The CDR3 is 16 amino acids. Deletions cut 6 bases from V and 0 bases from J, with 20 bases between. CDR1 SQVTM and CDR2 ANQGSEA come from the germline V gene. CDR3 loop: CSVDDDRSLMNTEAFF. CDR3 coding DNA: TGCAGCGTCGACGACGATCGGAGCCTCATGAACACTGAAGCTTTCTTT.

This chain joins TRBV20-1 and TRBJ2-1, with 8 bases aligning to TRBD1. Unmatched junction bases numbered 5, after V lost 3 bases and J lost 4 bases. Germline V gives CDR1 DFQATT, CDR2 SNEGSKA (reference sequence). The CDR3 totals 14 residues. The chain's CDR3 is CSASAGGKYNEQFF. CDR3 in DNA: TGCAGTGCTAGTGCAGGGGGCAAGTACAATGAGCAGTTCTTC.

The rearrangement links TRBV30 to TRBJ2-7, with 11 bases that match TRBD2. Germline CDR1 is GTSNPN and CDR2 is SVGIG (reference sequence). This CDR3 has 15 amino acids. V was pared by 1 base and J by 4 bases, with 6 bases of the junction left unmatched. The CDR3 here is CAWSDGASGGYEQYF. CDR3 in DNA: TGTGCCTGGAGTGACGGGGCTAGCGGGGGGTACGAGCAGTACTTC.

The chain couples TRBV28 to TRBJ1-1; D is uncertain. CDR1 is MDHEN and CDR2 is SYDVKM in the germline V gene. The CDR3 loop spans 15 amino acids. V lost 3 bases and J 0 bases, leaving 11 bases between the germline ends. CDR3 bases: TGTGCCAGCAGTTTGAGAGGCCAGCTGAACACTGAAGCTTTCTTT. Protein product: CASSLRGQLNTEAFF.

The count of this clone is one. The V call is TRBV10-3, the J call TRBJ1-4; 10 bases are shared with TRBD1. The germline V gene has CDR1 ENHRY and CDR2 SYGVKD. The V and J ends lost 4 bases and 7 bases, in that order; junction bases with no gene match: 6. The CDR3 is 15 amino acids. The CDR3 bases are TGTGCCATCAGTGGGACCGGGACAGGGGCTGAAAAACTGTTTTTT. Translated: CAISGTGTGAEKLFF.

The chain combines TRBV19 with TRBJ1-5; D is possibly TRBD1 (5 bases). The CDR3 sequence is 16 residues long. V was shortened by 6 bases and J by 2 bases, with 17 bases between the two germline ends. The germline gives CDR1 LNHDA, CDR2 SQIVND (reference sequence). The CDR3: CASSLMSGYGNQPQHF. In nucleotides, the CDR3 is TGTGCCAGTAGCCTGATGTCAGGGTACGGCAATCAGCCCCAGCATTTT.

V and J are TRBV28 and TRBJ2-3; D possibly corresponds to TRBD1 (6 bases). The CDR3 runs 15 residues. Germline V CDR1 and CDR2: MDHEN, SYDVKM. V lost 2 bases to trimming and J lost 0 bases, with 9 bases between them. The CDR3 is CASSLGGDSTDTQYF. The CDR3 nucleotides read TGTGCCAGCAGTTTAGGGGGCGATAGCACAGATACGCAGTATTTT.

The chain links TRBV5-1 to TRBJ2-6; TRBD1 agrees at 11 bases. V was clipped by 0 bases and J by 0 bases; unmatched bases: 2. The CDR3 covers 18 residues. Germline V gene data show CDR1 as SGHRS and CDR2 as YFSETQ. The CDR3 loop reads CASSLGTGGHSGANVLTF. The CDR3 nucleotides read TGCGCCAGCAGCTTGGGGACAGGGGGCCACTCTGGGGCCAACGTCCTGACTTTC. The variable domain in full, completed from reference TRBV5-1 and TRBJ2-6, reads KAGVTQTPRYLIKTRGQQVTLSCSPISGHRSVSWYQQTPGQGLQFLFEYFSETQRNKGNFPGRFSGRQFSNSRSEMNVSTLELGDSALYLCASSLGTGGHSGANVLTFGAGSRLTVL.

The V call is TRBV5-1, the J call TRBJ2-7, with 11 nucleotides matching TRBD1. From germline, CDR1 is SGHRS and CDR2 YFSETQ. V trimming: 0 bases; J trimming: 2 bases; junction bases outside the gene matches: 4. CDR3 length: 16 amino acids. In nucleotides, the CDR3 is TGCGCCAGCAGCTTGGCTAGGGACAGGGGGACCTACGAGCAGTACTTC. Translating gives CASSLARDRGTYEQYF.

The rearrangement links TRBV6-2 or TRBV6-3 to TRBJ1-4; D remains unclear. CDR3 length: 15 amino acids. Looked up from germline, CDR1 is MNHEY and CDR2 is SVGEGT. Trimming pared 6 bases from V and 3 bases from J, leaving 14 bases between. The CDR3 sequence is CASRPSGSSNEKLFF. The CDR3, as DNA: TGTGCCAGCAGACCTTCGGGGAGCTCTAATGAAAAACTGTTTTTT.

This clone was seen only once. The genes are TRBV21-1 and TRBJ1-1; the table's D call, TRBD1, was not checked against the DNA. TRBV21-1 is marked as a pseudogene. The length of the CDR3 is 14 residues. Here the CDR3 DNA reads TGTGCCAGCATCCCGACAGGGCGAGACCCTGAAGCTTTCTTT. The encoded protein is CASIPTGRDPEAFF.

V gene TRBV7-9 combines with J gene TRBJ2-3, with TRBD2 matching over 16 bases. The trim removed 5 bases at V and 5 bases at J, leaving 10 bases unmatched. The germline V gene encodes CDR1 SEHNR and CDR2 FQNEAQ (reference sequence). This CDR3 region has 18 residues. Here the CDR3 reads CASSPPGTSGGARDTQYF. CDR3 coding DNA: TGTGCCAGCAGCCCTCCCGGGACTAGCGGGGGGGCCAGAGATACGCAGTATTTT.

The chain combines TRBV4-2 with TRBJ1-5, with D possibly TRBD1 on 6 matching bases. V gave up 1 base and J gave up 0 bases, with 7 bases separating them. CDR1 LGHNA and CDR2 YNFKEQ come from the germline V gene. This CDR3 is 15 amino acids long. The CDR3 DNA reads TGTGCCAGCAGCCAAGTCAGGGGTAGCAATCAGCCCCAGCATTTT. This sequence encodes CASSQVRGSNQPQHF.

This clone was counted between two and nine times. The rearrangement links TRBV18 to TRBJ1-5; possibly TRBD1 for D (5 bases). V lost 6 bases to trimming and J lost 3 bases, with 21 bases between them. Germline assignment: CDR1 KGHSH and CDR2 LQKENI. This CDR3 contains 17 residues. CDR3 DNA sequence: TGTGCCAGCTCGGGCAGACAGCTTAAACAGCTCAATCAGCCCCAGCATTTT. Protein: CASSGRQLKQLNQPQHF.

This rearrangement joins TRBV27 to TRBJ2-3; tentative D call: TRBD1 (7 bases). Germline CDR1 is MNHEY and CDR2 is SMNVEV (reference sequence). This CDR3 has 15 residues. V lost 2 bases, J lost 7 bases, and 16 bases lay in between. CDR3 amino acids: CASSLSGQGEYTQYF. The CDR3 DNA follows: TGTGCCAGCAGTTTAAGCGGGCAGGGGGAATATACGCAGTATTTT.

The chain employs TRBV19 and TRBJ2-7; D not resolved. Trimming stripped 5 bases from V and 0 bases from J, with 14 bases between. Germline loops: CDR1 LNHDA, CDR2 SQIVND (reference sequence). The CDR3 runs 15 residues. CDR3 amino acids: CASSAAPSSSYEQYF. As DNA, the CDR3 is TGTGCCAGTAGTGCCGCCCCTTCGAGCTCCTACGAGCAGTACTTC.

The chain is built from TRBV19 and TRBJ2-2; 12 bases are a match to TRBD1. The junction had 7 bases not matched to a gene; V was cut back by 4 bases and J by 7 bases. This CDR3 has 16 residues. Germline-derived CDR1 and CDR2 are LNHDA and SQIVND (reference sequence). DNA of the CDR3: TGTGCCAGTAGTACAACCCGGGACAGGGGGCGCGGGGAGCTGTTTTTT. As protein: CASSTTRDRGRGELFF.

The CDR3 loop is CASSYPSGDEQYF. The CDR3 nucleotides read TGTGCCAGCAGTTACCCCTCAGGGGACGAGCAGTACTTC. This chain uses TRBV6-5 with TRBJ2-7; D is perhaps TRBD1 (6 bases). The V gene lost 2 bases and the J gene lost 5 bases, with 10 bases spanning the gap. The CDR3 has 13 amino acids. CDR1 is MNHEY, CDR2 SVGAGI, per germline.